This passage covers 16 T cell receptor beta chains from one sample sequenced in a study of blood T cell repertoires in COVID-19. Profiled with immunoSEQ multiplex PCR; TCRdb holds only in-frame clones, not every one. The table lists a few hundred thousand clones, nearly 90% of them singletons, with around 2.3% in the top ten. The sequenced sample was peripheral blood. The origin of the receptors is a woman in her sixties or seventies with COVID-19, enrolled during active disease.

The V gene is TRBV6-6, the J gene TRBJ2-5; D is possibly TRBD2 (5 bases). This CDR3 is built from 14 residues. The V end was cut by 2 bases, the J end by 0 bases, with 7 bases between. CDR1 and CDR2 from the germline V gene are MNHNY and SVGAGI (reference sequence). CDR3 DNA sequence: TGTGCCAGCAGTTACGGGAGCGACCAAGAGACCCAGTACTTC. Amino acid sequence: CASSYGSDQETQYF.

The chain is built from TRBV4-1 and TRBJ2-3; 7 positions match TRBD1. Germline V CDR1 and CDR2: MGHRA, YSYEKL. V was pared by 1 base and J by 7 bases, with 11 bases of the junction left unmatched. The CDR3 sequence is 16 residues long. CDR3 protein: CASSQVFGQDENTQYF. CDR3 nucleotide sequence: TGCGCCAGCAGCCAAGTCTTCGGACAGGATGAAAATACGCAGTATTTT.

The chain recombines TRBV3-1 (or the pseudogene TRBV3-2) with TRBJ1-5, with D unresolved. CDR1 LGHDT and CDR2 YNNKEL come from the germline V gene (reference sequence). Trimming pared 5 bases from V and 9 bases from J, leaving 17 bases between. This CDR3 comprises 14 residues. The CDR3 is CASSDHPNVRPQHF. CDR3 DNA: TGTGCCAGCAGCGATCACCCCAATGTGCGGCCCCAGCATTTT.

The chain carries TRBV27 and TRBJ1-1; D may be TRBD1 (6 bases). Germline V gene sequence: CDR1 MNHEY, CDR2 SMNVEV (reference sequence). The V end lost 0 bases, the J end lost 5 bases, and 25 bases lay between the germline ends. The CDR3 contains 19 residues. The CDR3 sequence: CASSLSLLRLGAGETEAFF. The DNA of the CDR3 is TGTGCCAGCAGTTTATCGCTTTTGAGGCTGGGGGCTGGGGAAACTGAAGCTTTCTTT.

The CDR3 reads CATLEAGAYNEQFF. Here the CDR3 DNA reads TGTGCCACCTTGGAGGCGGGGGCCTACAATGAGCAGTTCTTC. The chain uses TRBV19 and TRBJ2-1; TRBD2 matches at 7 bases. The CDR3 is 14 residues long. J was trimmed by 2 bases and V by 10 bases; bases with no gene match: 8. CDR1 is LNHDA and CDR2 is SQIVND in the germline V gene (reference sequence).

This chain connects TRBV11-2 to TRBJ2-1, with 8 bases fitting TRBD1. Germline V gene sequence: CDR1 SGHAT, CDR2 FQNNGV. Trimming took 8 bases from V and 8 from J; bases not matched to a gene: 11. The CDR3 has 14 residues. The DNA for the CDR3 is TGTGCCAGCGGCCGGGACAGGTACAAAGATGAGCAGTTCTTC. Protein: CASGRDRYKDEQFF.

This clone turned up a few times. The chain couples TRBV7-3 to TRBJ2-1; TRBD1 matches at 7 bases. With V trimmed by 6 bases and J by 4 bases, 9 bases remained unmatched. This CDR3 is built from 15 residues. Per germline, CDR1 SGHTA and CDR2 FQGTGA. The CDR3 sequence: CASSMDRKTYNEQFF. The CDR3, as DNA: TGTGCCAGCAGTATGGACAGGAAAACTTACAATGAGCAGTTCTTC.

On this clone itself: Additional DNA sequences in this sample encode the identical CDR3. The chain has TRBV18 and TRBJ1-1; 7 nucleotides line up with TRBD1. Per the germline V gene, CDR1 is KGHSH and CDR2 is LQKENI. J lost 3 bases, V lost 5 bases, and 3 bases had no gene match. The CDR3 extends over 13 amino acids. CDR3 amino acids: CASSTDRDTEAFF. The CDR3 DNA reads TGTGCCAGCTCAACTGACAGGGACACTGAAGCTTTCTTT.

The DNA for the CDR3 is TGTGCCAGCAGTTACTCCGGGGTCTCTGGAAACACCATATATTTT. It is translated as CASSYSGVSGNTIYF. The chain has TRBV6-2 or TRBV6-3 and TRBJ1-3, with unresolved D. CDR1 and CDR2 (germline): MNHEY, SVGEGT. The CDR3 length is 15 residues. V gave up 0 bases and J gave up 0 bases, with 6 bases separating them.

There are a few counts of this clone. This chain uses TRBV6-2 or TRBV6-3 with TRBJ1-1; TRBD1 matches at 8 bases. The germline V gene encodes CDR1 MNHEY and CDR2 SVGEGT. Trimming at V came to 0 bases and at J to 5 bases, leaving 11 bases not matched to a gene. This CDR3 region has 17 residues. The CDR3 DNA sequence: TGTGCCAGCAGTTACTCGTTCCAGGGGGCCCGTTGGACTGAAGCTTTCTTT. Translation: CASSYSFQGARWTEAFF.

Concerning this clone itself: The sample holds other DNA sequences that translate to the same CDR3. J is TRBJ1-6 and V is TRBV5-6; 7 bases line up with TRBD1. CDR3 length: 16 residues. Germline V gives CDR1 SGHDT, CDR2 YYEEEE. Trimming took 4 bases from V and 0 from J; bases not matched to a gene: 4. The CDR3 is CASSLRGSSYNSPLHF. CDR3 nucleotide sequence: TGTGCCAGCAGCCTCAGGGGGAGCTCCTATAATTCACCCCTCCACTTT.

The rearrangement uses TRBV13 and TRBJ2-6; 7 positions agree with TRBD1. Trimming at V came to 5 bases and at J to 3 bases, leaving 10 bases not matched to a gene. The CDR3 contains 17 residues. The germline gives CDR1 PRHDT, CDR2 FYEKMQ (reference sequence). As DNA, the CDR3 is TGTGCCAGCAGCCCAAAGACCAGGGGGAGTGGGGCCAACGTCCTGACTTTC. It specifies CASSPKTRGSGANVLTF. Using reference TRBV13 and TRBJ2-6 for the parts outside the CDR3, the full variable domain is AAGVIQSPRHLIKEKRETATLKCYPIPRHDTVYWYQQGPGQDPQFLISFYEKMQSDKGSIPDRFSAQQFSDYHSELNMSSLELGDSALYFCASSPKTRGSGANVLTFGAGSRLTVL.

The chain uses TRBV19 and TRBJ1-2, with a possible D match to TRBD1 (5 bases). CDR3 length: 13 residues. Germline loops: CDR1 LNHDA, CDR2 SQIVND (reference sequence). Trimming stripped 3 bases from V and 7 bases from J, with 12 bases between. As DNA, the CDR3 is TGTGCCAGTAGTATGAGGTACAGGCCTGGCTACACCTTC. It yields the protein CASSMRYRPGYTF.

The V gene is TRBV18, the J gene TRBJ1-1; weak D call: TRBD1 (5 bases). CDR1 and CDR2 from the germline V gene are KGHSH and LQKENI. This CDR3 contains 16 residues. V shed 3 bases and J shed 0 bases, with 14 bases lying between them. CDR3 loop: CASSPNSGFLNTEAFF. The CDR3 DNA reads as TGTGCCAGCTCACCGAATTCAGGGTTCTTGAACACTGAAGCTTTCTTT.

V is TRBV6-5 and J is TRBJ2-5; D is perhaps TRBD2 (6 bases). Germline V CDR1 and CDR2: MNHEY, SVGAGI. The V and J ends lost 7 bases and 5 bases respectively, with 20 bases between them. The CDR3 sequence is 15 residues long. CDR3 nucleotide sequence: TGTGCCAGCATGGGGAACGGGGGTTGGGGGGAGACCCAGTACTTC. Translation: CASMGNGGWGETQYF.

This chain links TRBV19 with TRBJ1-3; a possible D gene is TRBD1 (6 bases). The CDR3 has 15 amino acids. V was pared by 5 bases and J by 1 base, with 12 bases between. Germline V gene sequence: CDR1 LNHDA, CDR2 SQIVND (reference sequence). In DNA, the CDR3 is TGTGCCAGTAGTGAAGACAGGTCTTCTGGAAACACCATATATTTT. Translated, it gives CASSEDRSSGNTIYF.